Shown below are 32 T cell receptor beta chains from a single sample sequenced in a study of blood T cell repertoires in COVID-19. Profiling relied on immunoSEQ multiplex PCR, and the TCRdb table lists in-frame clones only, not all of them. The sample shows around 280,000 clones, about 85% of them seen only once. The sequencing input was peripheral blood. These receptors were obtained from a woman between 50 and 59 years old with active or convalescent COVID-19.

The chain carries TRBV6-5 and TRBJ1-5; no definite D call. V dropped 9 bases and J dropped 3 bases, with 18 bases sitting between them. Germline V gene data show CDR1 as MNHEY and CDR2 as SVGAGI. The CDR3 is made up of 15 amino acids. CDR3 bases: TGTGCCAGTTCCCCCGGTGTGGGAGACAATCAGCCCCAGCATTTT. The encoded protein is CASSPGVGDNQPQHF.

The CDR3 DNA reads TGTGCCAGCACCCCTATCGGAGGAAGCAATCAGCCCCAGCATTTT. Amino acid sequence: CASTPIGGSNQPQHF. The chain carries TRBV28 and TRBJ1-5; no reliable D call. The ends were cut back, 7 bases at V and 1 base at J, with 14 bases in the middle. The CDR3 runs to 15 residues. Germline CDR1 is MDHEN and CDR2 is SYDVKM.

This rearrangement joins TRBV18 to TRBJ1-3; a weak D match, TRBD1 (6 bases). The V gene lost 3 bases and the J gene lost 2 bases, with 8 bases spanning the gap. There are 14 residues in the CDR3. Germline lookup yields CDR1 KGHSH and CDR2 LQKENI. CDR3 bases: TGTGCCAGCTCACCGAAGGGGGCTGGAAACACCATATATTTT. Protein: CASSPKGAGNTIYF.

The chain links TRBV2 to TRBJ2-3, with D possibly being TRBD2 (5 bases). Germline V gene data show CDR1 as SNHLY and CDR2 as FYNNEI. The CDR3 loop spans 14 amino acids. Trimming took off 5 bases at V and 0 bases at J, with 9 bases between the two ends. CDR3 sequence reads: CASSTRTSTDTQYF. CDR3 DNA sequence: TGTGCCAGCAGTACCAGGACTAGCACAGATACGCAGTATTTT.

This sequence joins TRBV28 and TRBJ1-5; D unresolved. The V and J ends lost 4 bases and 7 bases respectively, with 14 bases between them. Germline-derived CDR1 and CDR2 are MDHEN and SYDVKM. The CDR3 contains 14 residues. Here the CDR3 DNA reads TGTGCCAGCAGTTCATTCCGGGAGTCGCAGCCCCAGCATTTT. It is translated as CASSSFRESQPQHF.

The gene calls are TRBV7-9 and TRBJ1-1, with a tentative D call TRBD1 (6 bases). This CDR3 comprises 12 residues. The V end lost 4 bases, the J end lost 10 bases, and 13 bases lay between the germline ends. Germline loops: CDR1 SEHNR, CDR2 FQNEAQ (reference sequence). In DNA form, the CDR3 reads TGTGCCAGCAGCTCAGAACAGGGTTCAGCTTTCTTT. Residues: CASSSEQGSAFF.

The J gene is TRBJ2-7, the V gene TRBV18; 7 nucleotides align to TRBD2. This CDR3 region has 13 residues. V lost 6 bases and J lost 3; bases outside the gene matches: 5. CDR1 is KGHSH and CDR2 is LQKENI in the germline V gene. Here the CDR3 reads CASSESSGYEQYF. CDR3 coding DNA: TGTGCCAGCTCGGAGTCTAGCGGCTACGAGCAGTACTTC. Full variable domain (missing parts from reference TRBV18 and TRBJ2-7): NAGVMQNPRHLVRRRGQEARLRCSPMKGHSHVYWYRQLPEEGLKFMVYLQKENIIDESGMPKERFSAEFPKEGPSILRIQQVVRGDSAAYFCASSESSGYEQYFGPGTRLTVT.

This clone showed up just once. The V gene is TRBV9, the J gene TRBJ1-4, with TRBD1 matching over 8 bases. The length of the CDR3 is 19 residues. Germline V CDR1 and CDR2: SGDLS, YYNGEE. Trimming at V came to 3 bases and at J to 8 bases, leaving 21 bases not matched to a gene. The CDR3 loop reads CASSALPDTTGDRGEKLFF. The CDR3 coding sequence is TGTGCCAGCAGCGCCCTGCCGGACACGACAGGGGATCGGGGCGAAAAACTGTTTTTT.

The rearrangement uses TRBV28 and TRBJ1-1, with 8 bases fitting TRBD1. Germline CDR1 is MDHEN and CDR2 is SYDVKM. The trim removed 4 bases at V and 4 bases at J, leaving 8 bases unmatched. The CDR3 loop spans 15 amino acids. CDR3 sequence: CASSSTGGPGTEAFF. The DNA for the CDR3 is TGTGCCAGCAGTTCCACAGGGGGGCCGGGCACTGAAGCTTTCTTT.

The chain carries TRBV7-8 and TRBJ2-7, with D possibly matching TRBD1 (7 bases). The CDR3 totals 15 residues. Deletions cut 1 base from V and 3 bases from J, with 13 bases between. Germline assignment: CDR1 SGHVS and CDR2 FQNEAQ. CDR3 nucleotide sequence: TGTGCCAGCAGCTTAGGCGGGGACAGATACTACGAGCAGTACTTC. It yields the protein CASSLGGDRYYEQYF.

The chain uses TRBV7-8 and TRBJ2-6, with D possibly matching TRBD2 (5 bases). Germline V lookup: CDR1 SGHVS, CDR2 FQNEAQ. This CDR3 is 16 amino acids long. Trimming left V 0 bases short and J 0 bases short, with 6 bases between. In DNA form, the CDR3 reads TGTGCCAGCAGCTTAGCCGGGATCTCTGGGGCCAACGTCCTGACTTTC. This gives the protein CASSLAGISGANVLTF.

The gene calls are TRBV6-5 and TRBJ2-1; 10 bases are shared with TRBD2. The CDR3 extends over 15 amino acids. CDR1 is MNHEY, CDR2 SVGAGI, per germline. J gave up 5 bases and V 2 bases, and 3 bases lay outside the gene matches. The CDR3 loop is CASSYVGTSDNEQFF. The CDR3 nucleotides are TGTGCCAGCAGTTACGTGGGGACTAGCGACAATGAGCAGTTCTTC.

The V and J genes are TRBV27 and TRBJ2-1; possibly TRBD1 for D (5 bases). V lost 3 bases and J 5 bases, leaving 8 bases between the germline ends. CDR3 size: 13 residues. Per germline, CDR1 MNHEY and CDR2 SMNVEV (reference sequence). CDR3 nucleotides: TGTGCCAGCAGTTTCGGACAAAACAATGAGCAGTTCTTC. Its translation: CASSFGQNNEQFF.

The chain uses TRBV27 and TRBJ1-1; 8 bases agree with TRBD1. The CDR3 is made up of 13 amino acids. The germline gives CDR1 MNHEY, CDR2 SMNVEV (reference sequence). Trimming at V came to 4 bases and at J to 7 bases, leaving 5 bases not matched to a gene. As DNA, the CDR3 is TGTGCCAGCAGTTGGCAGGGGGCAGGTGAAGCTTTCTTT. Translated: CASSWQGAGEAFF.

This clone has just a few counts. The rearrangement joins TRBV28 to TRBJ1-2, with 8 bases matching TRBD1. Germline V gene data show CDR1 as MDHEN and CDR2 as SYDVKM. The V gene end was trimmed by 4 bases and the J gene end by 9 bases; junction bases not matched to a gene: 10. This CDR3 region has 14 residues. CDR3 amino acids: CASSWGQALRRYTF. In DNA form, the CDR3 reads TGTGCCAGCAGTTGGGGACAGGCTCTTCGGCGCTACACCTTC.

J is TRBJ2-7 and V is TRBV28; TRBD1 matches 7 bases. With 4 bases clipped from V and 2 bases from J, the junction kept 5 bases outside the gene matches. The CDR3 consists of 14 residues. Germline loops: CDR1 MDHEN, CDR2 SYDVKM. In DNA form, the CDR3 reads TGTGCCAGCAGTTCGACAGGGTTTCCCTACGAGCAGTACTTC. Translation: CASSSTGFPYEQYF.

The rearrangement uses TRBV2 and TRBJ1-5; a possible D gene is TRBD1 (6 bases). The V gene's germline CDR1 is SNHLY and CDR2 FYNNEI. CDR3 length: 16 residues. Trimming took 3 bases from V and 1 from J, leaving 13 bases between them. CDR3 residues: CASSEAGETSNQPQHF. The CDR3 DNA sequence: TGTGCCAGCAGTGAGGCAGGGGAAACAAGCAATCAGCCCCAGCATTTT.

V usage is TRBV7-9 and J usage is TRBJ1-1, with a possible D match to TRBD1 (5 bases). Trimming removed 1 base at V and 1 base at J, with 10 bases between. Germline CDR1 is SEHNR and CDR2 is FQNEAQ (reference sequence). This CDR3 region has 15 residues. The CDR3: CASSLGGGSNTEAFF. The DNA of the CDR3 is TGTGCCAGCAGCTTAGGCGGGGGTTCGAACACTGAAGCTTTCTTT.

This clone was seen once. The rearrangement joins TRBV7-9 to TRBJ2-4; possibly TRBD1 for D (6 bases). The CDR3 is 16 amino acids. V shed 2 bases and J shed 7 bases, with 18 bases lying between them. Germline CDR1 SEHNR, CDR2 FQNEAQ (reference sequence). CDR3 sequence (DNA): TGTGCCAGCAGCTTACACCCCCTCGGACAGTTCAACATTCAGTACTTC. Translated: CASSLHPLGQFNIQYF.

The CDR3 loop is CASSFGESGELFF. For the CDR3, the DNA is TGCGCCAGCAGCTTTGGGGAGTCCGGGGAGCTGTTTTTT. The chain couples TRBV5-1 to TRBJ2-2; possible D gene TRBD2, 5 bases. Germline lookup yields CDR1 SGHRS and CDR2 YFSETQ. CDR3 length: 13 residues. Trimming took off 2 bases at V and 6 bases at J, with 8 bases between the two ends.

The V and J genes are TRBV3-1 (or the pseudogene TRBV3-2) and TRBJ2-2, with 9 bases that match TRBD1. The V and J ends lost 1 base and 7 bases, in that order; junction bases with no gene match: 7. Germline V CDR1 and CDR2: LGHDT, YNNKEL (reference sequence). The CDR3 covers 16 residues. DNA of the CDR3: TGTGCCAGCAGCCAAGGGGAGACAGGGGGACACGGGGAGCTGTTTTTT. Translated: CASSQGETGGHGELFF.

CDR3 bases: TGTGCCAGCTCACCGGACAGGGCAACGTACACTGAAGCTTTCTTT. This translates into CASSPDRATYTEAFF. The chain recombines TRBV18 with TRBJ1-1, with 8 bases lining up with TRBD1. There are 15 residues in the CDR3. Unmatched junction bases numbered 6, after V lost 3 bases and J lost 3 bases. In germline, CDR1 is KGHSH, CDR2 LQKENI.

The chain links TRBV7-8 to TRBJ1-1; unclear D gene. Germline lookup yields CDR1 SGHVS and CDR2 FQNEAQ. The V end lost 2 bases, the J end lost 3 bases, and 13 bases lay between the germline ends. The CDR3 is made up of 15 amino acids. In DNA, the CDR3 is TGTGCCAGCAGCTTATTGAGGGCCGGGGACACTGAAGCTTTCTTT. Amino acid sequence: CASSLLRAGDTEAFF. The full variable domain, its missing parts supplied by reference TRBV7-8 and TRBJ1-1, is GAGVSQSPRYKVAKRGQDVALRCDPISGHVSLFWYQQALGQGPEFLTYFQNEAQLDKSGLPSDRFFAERPEGSVSTLKIQRTQQEDSAVYLCASSLLRAGDTEAFFGQGTRLTVV.

This sequence joins TRBV7-9 and TRBJ2-5; 7 positions agree with TRBD1. This CDR3 contains 15 residues. Germline V CDR1 and CDR2: SEHNR, FQNEAQ (reference sequence). Trimming at V came to 5 bases and at J to 2 bases, leaving 8 bases not matched to a gene. The CDR3 DNA reads TGTGCCAGCAGCCCGTGGACAGGAGGACAAGAGACCCAGTACTTC. Translation gives CASSPWTGGQETQYF.

The table lists this clone with a few counts. For the CDR3, the DNA is TGTGCCAGTAGTACTGGGACAGCTGGTGGGCCCCTCCACTTT. Its translation: CASSTGTAGGPLHF. This rearrangement joins TRBV19 to TRBJ1-6, with 7 bases aligning to TRBD1. CDR1 and CDR2 (germline): LNHDA, SQIVND (reference sequence). There are 14 residues in the CDR3. V shed 4 bases and J 13 bases; nucleotides not matched to a gene: 10.

The genes are TRBV5-1 and TRBJ2-1, with D hard to call. The CDR3 consists of 13 residues. CDR1 SGHRS and CDR2 YFSETQ come from the germline V gene. V was pared by 4 bases and J by 5 bases, with 10 bases between. The CDR3 DNA follows: TGCGCCAGCAGCACCACAGTTGACAATGAGCAGTTCTTC. Translated: CASSTTVDNEQFF.

This clone was recorded once. The gene calls are TRBV28 and TRBJ2-5; 7 bases map to TRBD1. Per germline, CDR1 MDHEN and CDR2 SYDVKM. J gave up 5 bases and V 5 bases, and 11 bases lay outside the gene matches. The CDR3 is 15 residues long. This CDR3 is CASSTRQGIGETQYF. CDR3 DNA: TGTGCCAGCAGTACCCGACAGGGAATAGGCGAGACCCAGTACTTC.

The chain combines TRBV28 with TRBJ2-3; D call uncertain. CDR3 length equals 14 residues. Germline V lookup: CDR1 MDHEN, CDR2 SYDVKM. V was cut by 3 bases and J by 6 bases, with 13 bases left in between. The CDR3 DNA reads TGTGCCAGCAGTTTGAGGCTAACCGCGGATACGCAGTATTTT. Translated: CASSLRLTADTQYF.

J is TRBJ2-1 and V is TRBV2; no reliable D call. Per germline, CDR1 SNHLY and CDR2 FYNNEI. V was pared by 1 base and J by 5 bases, with 9 bases between. This CDR3 is 14 amino acids long. The CDR3 loop reads CASSEDGINNEQFF. CDR3 nucleotide sequence: TGTGCCAGCAGTGAAGACGGTATAAACAATGAGCAGTTCTTC.

In nucleotides, the CDR3 is TGCGCCAGCAGTGGCCGAGCCCCTGGGGGAGCTAGCGGGAGAGATACGCAGTATTTT. Encoded protein: CASSGRAPGGASGRDTQYF. The rearrangement joins TRBV10-1 to TRBJ2-3; 10 bases align to TRBD2. Unmatched junction bases numbered 18, after V lost 4 bases and J lost 5 bases. This CDR3 spans 19 amino acids. CDR1 is WNHNN, CDR2 SYGVQD, per germline (reference sequence).

The chain employs TRBV7-9 and TRBJ2-3, with 9 bases matching TRBD2. V was pared by 5 bases and J by 3 bases, with 9 bases of the junction left unmatched. The CDR3 is made up of 16 amino acids. The germline V gene encodes CDR1 SEHNR and CDR2 FQNEAQ (reference sequence). The CDR3 sequence: CASSLLSGRGTDTQYF. Here the CDR3 DNA reads TGTGCCAGCAGCCTTCTTAGCGGGAGAGGGACAGATACGCAGTATTTT.

The chain is built from TRBV5-1 and TRBJ2-5; 8 nucleotides align to TRBD2. V gave up 4 bases and J gave up 5 bases; unmatched junction bases: 10. The CDR3 consists of 15 residues. The germline CDR1 and CDR2 sequences are SGHRS and YFSETQ. The CDR3 coding sequence is TGCGCCAGCAGCGGGGCGAGCGGGAGTTGGGAGACCCAGTACTTC. This sequence encodes CASSGASGSWETQYF. Supplemented by reference TRBV5-1 and TRBJ2-5, the full variable domain reads KAGVTQTPRYLIKTRGQQVTLSCSPISGHRSVSWYQQTPGQGLQFLFEYFSETQRNKGNFPGRFSGRQFSNSRSEMNVSTLELGDSALYLCASSGASGSWETQYFGPGTRLLVL.